This T cell receptor beta chain comes out of a study of T-cell reconstitution after alpha-beta-depleted transplantation in children. CDR1 is MNHEY, CDR2 SMNVEV, per germline (reference sequence). V lost 0 bases and J lost 1, with 7 bases in between. The CDR3 contains 14 residues. For TCRbeta, the library was prepared with unique molecular identifiers. TCRdb redid the calling of the PCR reads with MiXCR, one entry per CDR3 protein. Here the sample spans about 400,000 distinct CDR3 sequences, about 20% being singletons. Specimen: PBMCs from the stem cell graft donor, collected from the stem cell graft. This clonotype was obtained from a human donor who donated a stem cell graft to a child with acute myeloid leukemia. The V call is TRBV27, the J call TRBJ2-7, with no clear D. CDR3 loop: CASSLSSVSYEQYF. The DNA for the CDR3 is TGTGCCAGCAGTTTATCTTCAGTTTCCTACGAGCAGTACTTC.